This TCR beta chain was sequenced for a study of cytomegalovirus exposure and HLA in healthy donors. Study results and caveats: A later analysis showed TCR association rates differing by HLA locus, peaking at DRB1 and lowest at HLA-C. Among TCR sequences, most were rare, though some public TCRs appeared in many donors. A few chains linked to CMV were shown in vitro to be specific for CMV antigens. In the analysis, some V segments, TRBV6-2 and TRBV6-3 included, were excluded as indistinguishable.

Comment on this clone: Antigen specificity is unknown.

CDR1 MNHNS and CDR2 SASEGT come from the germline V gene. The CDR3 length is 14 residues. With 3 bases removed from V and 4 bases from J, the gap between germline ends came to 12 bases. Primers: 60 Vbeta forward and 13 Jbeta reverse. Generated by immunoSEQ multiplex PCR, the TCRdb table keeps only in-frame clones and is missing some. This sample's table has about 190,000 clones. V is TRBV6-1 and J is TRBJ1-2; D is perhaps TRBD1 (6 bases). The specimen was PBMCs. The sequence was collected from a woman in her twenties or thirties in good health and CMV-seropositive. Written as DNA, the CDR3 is TGTGCCAGCAGTGATCGACAGGCGGTCTATGGCTACACCTTC. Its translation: CASSDRQAVYGYTF.